The rows below give T cell receptor beta chains drawn from one sample of a study of CD8+ T cells in alopecia areata. The data were produced by immunoSEQ multiplex PCR, yet TCRdb's version contains in-frame clones alone and is incomplete. The sample holds about 300,000 clones, 55% to 75% seen once. The specimen comprised CD4+ T cells sorted from blood, sampled at week 24, from a patient treated with tofacitinib. All receptors derive from a human donor with alopecia areata. The CDR3 runs from the conserved cysteine through the conserved F or W. D genes are given only for firm matches. Only some rows state a clone size, as once, few, many or a class for expanded clones.

.	TRBV18	TRBJ2-3	.	TGTGCCAGCTCACCGGACGGGCCGGGCACAGATACGCAGTATTTT	CASSPDGPGTDTQYF
few	TRBV7-9	TRBJ2-5	.	TGTGCCAGCAGCTTCCAGGGACTCCAAGAGACCCAGTACTTC	CASSFQGLQETQYF
.	TRBV7-2	TRBJ2-7	TRBD1	TGTGCCAGCAGCGCCCGGACAGGGTTGGAGCAGTACTTC	CASSARTGLEQYF
.	TRBV25-1	TRBJ2-1	TRBD1	TGTGCCAGCAGTGCCGGGACAGGGGCTTATCCCTCCTACAATGAGCAGTTCTTC	CASSAGTGAYPSYNEQFF
.	TRBV5-1	TRBJ1-1	.	TGCGCCAGCAGCTTGGGCCCACAGGGAACCACTGAAGCTTTCTTT	CASSLGPQGTTEAFF
few	TRBV7-2	TRBJ2-6	.	TGTGCCAGCACCCCCTCCGGGGTTGGGGCCAACGTCCTGACTTTC	CASTPSGVGANVLTF
.	TRBV30	TRBJ1-1	.	TGTGCCTGGAGAGCCGGGACAGAAGCTTTCTTT	CAWRAGTEAFF
.	TRBV29-1	TRBJ2-3	.	TGCAGCGTTGTTGGCAGCCCAGATACGCAGTATTTT	CSVVGSPDTQYF
.	TRBV30	TRBJ2-1	TRBD2	TGTGCCTGGAGAATTGGCGGGGGGCAGTACAATGAGCAGTTCTTC	CAWRIGGGQYNEQFF
.	TRBV18	TRBJ1-6	.	TGTGCCAGCTCACCACCGGCTCAGGCAGGGGCTAGGTCACCCCTCCACTTT	CASSPPAQAGARSPLHF
.	TRBV30	TRBJ1-5	.	TGTGCCTGGAGTGTCCATAGCAATCAGCCCCAGCATTTT	CAWSVHSNQPQHF
few	TRBV30	TRBJ1-2	.	TGTGCCTGGAGTGTGTCCGGTATCTATGGCTACACCTTC	CAWSVSGIYGYTF
.	TRBV6-1	TRBJ2-2	TRBD2	TGTGCCAGCAGTGGTCTAGCGGGAGGGACCGGGGAGCTGTTTTTT	CASSGLAGGTGELFF
.	TRBV7-9	TRBJ2-5	TRBD2	TGTGCCAGCAGCCACTACCGACTAGCTTGGGGATCCCAAGAGACCCAGTACTTC	CASSHYRLAWGSQETQYF
.	TRBV7-9	TRBJ1-1	.	TGTGCCAGCAGCTTAGTGGAGGGCAGGGAAGCTTTCTTT	CASSLVEGREAFF
.	TRBV30	TRBJ1-1	TRBD1	TGTGCCTGGAGTCCCTCTTTCGGACAGGGTGTAAGTGGAGCTTTCTTT	CAWSPSFGQGVSGAFF
.	TRBV7-2	TRBJ2-5	.	TGTGCCAGCGCCCCCCCTAGCCAAGAGACCCAGTACTTC	CASAPPSQETQYF
.	TRBV14	TRBJ1-2	TRBD1	TGTGCCAGCAGCCAAAAAACTGGACAGGGGGCTTATGGCTACACCTTC	CASSQKTGQGAYGYTF
.	TRBV10-3	TRBJ2-5	.	TGTGCCATCAGTGTTAGAGGGCCCCAAGAGACCCAGTACTTC	CAISVRGPQETQYF
.	TRBV6-1	TRBJ2-7	.	TGTGCCAGCAGTGAAGCAGGAGGGTTCTACGAGCAGTACTTC	CASSEAGGFYEQYF
.	TRBV5-4	TRBJ2-5	TRBD2	TGTGCCAGCAGCTTGGCCCCCACGGGGGGGCAAGAGACCCAGTACTTC	CASSLAPTGGQETQYF
.	TRBV7-2	TRBJ2-1	.	TGTGCCAGCAGCTTAGCGCAAGGACGTGAGTTCTTC	CASSLAQGREFF
few	TRBV19	TRBJ2-7	.	TGTGCCAGTAGTACCTACTACGAGCAGTACTTC	CASSTYYEQYF
.	TRBV10-3	TRBJ1-2	.	TGTGCCATCAGTCTTACAGGGCAAGCTAACTATGGCTACACCTTC	CAISLTGQANYGYTF
.	TRBV7-2	TRBJ1-4	TRBD1	TGTGCCAGCAGTAAGACCGGGACAGAGAGTGAAAAACTGTTTTTT	CASSKTGTESEKLFF
.	TRBV23-1	TRBJ1-2	.	TGCGCCAGCAGCACCGGCCTCTATGGCTACACCTTC	CASSTGLYGYTF
.	TRBV6-5	TRBJ2-5	.	TGTGCCAGCGGCCTCCCAGGGTTCGGGGAGACCCAGTACTTC	CASGLPGFGETQYF
.	TRBV7-3	TRBJ2-5	.	TGTGCCAGCAGCCCTAGCGTCGAGACCCAGTACTTC	CASSPSVETQYF
few	TRBV28	TRBJ1-2	TRBD1	TGTGCCAGCAGGGCGACAGGGGAGCACTATGGCTACACCTTC	CASRATGEHYGYTF
.	TRBV28	TRBJ2-5	.	TGTGCCAGCAGCTCAGGTAGCGGCGCACAAGAGACCCAGTACTTC	CASSSGSGAQETQYF
.	TRBV5-4	TRBJ1-1	.	TGTGCCAGCAGCCGCGGCGGGGTACCTGAAGCTTTCTTT	CASSRGGVPEAFF